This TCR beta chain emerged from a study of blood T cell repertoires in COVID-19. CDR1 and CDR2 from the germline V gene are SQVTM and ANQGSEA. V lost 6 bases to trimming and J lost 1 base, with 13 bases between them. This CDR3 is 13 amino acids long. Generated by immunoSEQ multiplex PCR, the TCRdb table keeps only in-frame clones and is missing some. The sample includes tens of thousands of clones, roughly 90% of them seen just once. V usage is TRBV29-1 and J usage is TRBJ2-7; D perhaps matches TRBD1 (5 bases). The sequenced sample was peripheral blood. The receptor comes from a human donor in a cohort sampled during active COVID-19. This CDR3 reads CSVPSAGSYEQYF. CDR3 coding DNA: TGCAGCGTGCCCTCGGCAGGGTCCTACGAGCAGTACTTC.